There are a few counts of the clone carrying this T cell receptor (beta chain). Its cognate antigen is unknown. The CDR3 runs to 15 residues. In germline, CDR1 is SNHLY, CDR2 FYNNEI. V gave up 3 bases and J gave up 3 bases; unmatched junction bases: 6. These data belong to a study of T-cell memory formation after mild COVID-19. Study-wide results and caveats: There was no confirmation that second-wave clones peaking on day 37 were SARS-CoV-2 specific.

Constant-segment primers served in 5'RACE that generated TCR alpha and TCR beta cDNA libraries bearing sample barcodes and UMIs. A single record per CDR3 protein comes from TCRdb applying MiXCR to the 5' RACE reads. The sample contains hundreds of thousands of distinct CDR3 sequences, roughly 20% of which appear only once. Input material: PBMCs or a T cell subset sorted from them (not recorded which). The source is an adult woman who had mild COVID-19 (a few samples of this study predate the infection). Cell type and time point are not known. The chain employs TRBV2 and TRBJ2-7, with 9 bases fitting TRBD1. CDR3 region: CASSDPGTGNYEQYF. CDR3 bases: TGTGCCAGCAGTGACCCAGGGACAGGGAACTACGAGCAGTACTTC.